These T cell receptor beta chains were read from a single sample in a study of cytomegalovirus exposure and HLA in healthy donors. Data came from immunoSEQ multiplex PCR; TCRdb stores just in-frame clones and leaves some out. The top ten hold roughly 2.5% of the sample, which has 65,000 to 95,000 clones, 70% to 85% seen once. Sequenced sample: PBMCs. These TCRs come from a man aged 25-40 years in good health and CMV-seronegative. Both conserved end residues are part of each CDR3. D genes are given only for firm matches. Only part of the rows carry a size: once, few, many, or a class if the clone is expanded.

clone_size: once
j_call: TRBJ1-1
d_call: -
v_call: TRBV6-1
cdr3_aa: CASSEWGGAGTEAFF
cdr3_nt: TGTGCCAGCAGTGAATGGGGGGGGGCGGGTACTGAAGCTTTCTTT

clone_size: -
j_call: TRBJ2-3
d_call: -
v_call: TRBV11-2
cdr3_aa: CASSLTSGDTQYF
cdr3_nt: TGTGCCAGCAGCTTAACCTCGGGAGATACGCAGTATTTT

clone_size: -
j_call: TRBJ1-1
d_call: TRBD1
v_call: TRBV5-1
cdr3_aa: CASSISGGYATEAFF
cdr3_nt: TGCGCCAGCAGCATATCAGGGGGTTATGCCACTGAAGCTTTCTTT

clone_size: few
j_call: TRBJ1-1
d_call: -
v_call: TRBV6-5
cdr3_aa: CASSYDRGTEAFF
cdr3_nt: TGTGCCAGCAGTTACGATCGGGGCACTGAAGCTTTCTTT

clone_size: -
j_call: TRBJ1-1
d_call: TRBD1
v_call: TRBV4-1
cdr3_aa: CASSQGFSGGERRAFF
cdr3_nt: TGCGCCAGCAGCCAAGGGTTTTCAGGGGGTGAACGGAGGGCTTTCTTT

clone_size: -
j_call: TRBJ1-1
d_call: TRBD1
v_call: TRBV7-2
cdr3_aa: CASSQRGPGQGSLTEAFF
cdr3_nt: TGTGCCAGCAGCCAAAGAGGCCCGGGACAGGGGAGTCTCACTGAAGCTTTCTTT

clone_size: -
j_call: TRBJ1-1
d_call: -
v_call: TRBV19
cdr3_aa: CASSIDHDGGPNTEAFF
cdr3_nt: TGTGCCAGTAGTATAGATCACGATGGGGGCCCGAACACTGAAGCTTTCTTT

clone_size: once
j_call: TRBJ2-3
d_call: -
v_call: TRBV27
cdr3_aa: CASSLSLIDRDTQYF
cdr3_nt: TGTGCCAGCAGTTTATCGTTAATAGATAGAGATACGCAGTATTTT

clone_size: -
j_call: TRBJ2-3
d_call: TRBD1
v_call: TRBV7-9
cdr3_aa: CASSSPSHRGSTDTQYF
cdr3_nt: TGTGCCAGCAGCTCCCCCTCCCACAGGGGTAGCACAGATACGCAGTATTTT

clone_size: -
j_call: TRBJ1-2
d_call: TRBD1
v_call: TRBV10-3
cdr3_aa: CAISESGTVPGYTF
cdr3_nt: TGTGCCATCAGTGAGTCCGGGACAGTCCCAGGGTACACCTTC

clone_size: once
j_call: TRBJ2-3
d_call: -
v_call: TRBV18
cdr3_aa: CASSPPRATTDTQYF
cdr3_nt: TGTGCCAGCTCACCACCGAGGGCGACCACAGATACGCAGTATTTT

clone_size: -
j_call: TRBJ1-1
d_call: -
v_call: TRBV5-5
cdr3_aa: CASSRRGSEAFF
cdr3_nt: TGTGCCAGCAGCCGGAGGGGTAGTGAAGCTTTCTTT

clone_size: once
j_call: TRBJ2-5
d_call: -
v_call: TRBV5-5
cdr3_aa: CASSSQGWETQYF
cdr3_nt: TGTGCCAGCAGTTCACAGGGATGGGAGACCCAGTACTTC

clone_size: -
j_call: TRBJ2-7
d_call: -
v_call: TRBV9
cdr3_aa: CASSVGRVGYEQYF
cdr3_nt: TGTGCCAGCAGCGTAGGCAGGGTAGGCTACGAGCAGTACTTC

clone_size: -
j_call: TRBJ1-3
d_call: -
v_call: TRBV9
cdr3_aa: CASSRGSSGNTIYF
cdr3_nt: TGTGCCAGCAGTCGGGGGAGCTCTGGAAACACCATATATTTT

clone_size: -
j_call: TRBJ2-1
d_call: TRBD1
v_call: TRBV15
cdr3_aa: CATETTGTGHYNEQFF
cdr3_nt: TGTGCCACCGAGACTACCGGGACAGGACACTACAATGAGCAGTTCTTC

clone_size: -
j_call: TRBJ2-7
d_call: TRBD2
v_call: TRBV10-1
cdr3_aa: CASSENRGSNEQYF
cdr3_nt: TGCGCCAGCAGTGAGAATCGCGGGAGCAACGAGCAGTACTTC

clone_size: -
j_call: TRBJ2-5
d_call: -
v_call: TRBV6-6
cdr3_aa: CASSYQGGKTQYF
cdr3_nt: TGTGCCAGCAGTTACCAGGGGGGAAAGACCCAGTACTTC

clone_size: -
j_call: TRBJ1-3
d_call: -
v_call: TRBV4-3
cdr3_aa: CASSQDPPSSGNTIYF
cdr3_nt: TGCGCCAGCAGCCAAGATCCCCCTAGCTCTGGAAACACCATATATTTT

clone_size: -
j_call: TRBJ2-6
d_call: TRBD2
v_call: TRBV27
cdr3_aa: CASRTITLSKVQGGSGANVLTF
cdr3_nt: TGTGCCAGCAGAACCATAACTCTTAGCAAGGTGCAGGGAGGGTCTGGGGCCAACGTCCTGACTTTC

clone_size: -
j_call: TRBJ1-2
d_call: TRBD1
v_call: TRBV10-3
cdr3_aa: CATGDRGRWGYGYTF
cdr3_nt: TGTGCCACGGGGGACAGGGGGAGGTGGGGCTATGGCTACACCTTC

clone_size: -
j_call: TRBJ2-3
d_call: TRBD2
v_call: TRBV27
cdr3_aa: CASSLSGYLGGDTQYF
cdr3_nt: TGTGCCAGCAGTTTATCCGGTTATCTGGGGGGGGATACGCAGTATTTT

clone_size: -
j_call: TRBJ2-2
d_call: -
v_call: TRBV2
cdr3_aa: CASSIDTGELFF
cdr3_nt: TGTGCCAGCAGTATCGACACCGGGGAGCTGTTTTTT

clone_size: -
j_call: TRBJ2-1
d_call: TRBD1
v_call: TRBV4-1
cdr3_aa: CASRDSSLYNEQFF
cdr3_nt: TGCGCCAGTCGGGACAGCTCCTTGTACAATGAGCAGTTCTTC

clone_size: once
j_call: TRBJ2-5
d_call: TRBD2
v_call: TRBV12-5
cdr3_aa: CASGSVTSAKRQETQYF
cdr3_nt: TGTGCTAGTGGTTCGGTAACTAGCGCCAAAAGACAAGAGACCCAGTACTTC

clone_size: -
j_call: TRBJ2-5
d_call: TRBD2
v_call: TRBV6-6
cdr3_aa: CASRGTSGGIGETQYF
cdr3_nt: TGTGCCAGCAGGGGGACTAGCGGGGGTATTGGTGAGACCCAGTACTTC

clone_size: -
j_call: TRBJ2-1
d_call: TRBD1
v_call: TRBV4-2
cdr3_aa: CASSPGTGEYNEQFF
cdr3_nt: TGTGCCAGCAGCCCCGGGACAGGGGAATACAATGAGCAGTTCTTC

clone_size: -
j_call: TRBJ1-5
d_call: -
v_call: TRBV10-3
cdr3_aa: CAISESGQPQHF
cdr3_nt: TGTGCCATCAGTGAGTCGGGCCAGCCCCAGCATTTT

clone_size: -
j_call: TRBJ1-1
d_call: -
v_call: TRBV7-9
cdr3_aa: CSSSLSRNTEAFF
cdr3_nt: TGTTCCAGCAGCTTATCGAGGAACACTGAAGCTTTCTTT

clone_size: -
j_call: TRBJ1-6
d_call: -
v_call: TRBV7-6
cdr3_aa: CASSSSLRGRNSPLHF
cdr3_nt: TGTGCCAGCAGCTCATCCCTTAGAGGCCGTAATTCACCCCTCCACTTT

clone_size: -
j_call: TRBJ2-7
d_call: TRBD1
v_call: TRBV2
cdr3_aa: CASSEGTGDRYEQYF
cdr3_nt: TGTGCCAGCAGTGAGGGAACAGGGGATAGATACGAGCAGTACTTC

clone_size: once
j_call: TRBJ2-5
d_call: TRBD1
v_call: TRBV4-3
cdr3_aa: CASSLRGGAETQYF
cdr3_nt: TGCGCCAGCAGCCTAAGAGGGGGCGCAGAGACCCAGTACTTC

clone_size: -
j_call: TRBJ1-6
d_call: -
v_call: TRBV15
cdr3_aa: CATSGSSYNSPLHF
cdr3_nt: TGTGCCACCAGCGGGAGCTCCTATAATTCACCCCTCCACTTT

clone_size: -
j_call: TRBJ1-5
d_call: -
v_call: TRBV19
cdr3_aa: CASSAWGHGNQPQHF
cdr3_nt: TGTGCCAGTAGTGCCTGGGGACATGGCAATCAGCCCCAGCATTTT

clone_size: -
j_call: TRBJ2-2
d_call: -
v_call: TRBV12-5
cdr3_aa: CASGFELGELFF
cdr3_nt: TGTGCTAGTGGTTTTGAGTTGGGGGAGCTGTTTTTT

clone_size: -
j_call: TRBJ1-1
d_call: TRBD1
v_call: TRBV6-5
cdr3_aa: CAIRQGWANTEAFF
cdr3_nt: TGTGCCATCCGACAGGGATGGGCTAACACTGAAGCTTTCTTT

clone_size: -
j_call: TRBJ2-1
d_call: TRBD2
v_call: TRBV14
cdr3_aa: CASSHGRPNEQFF
cdr3_nt: TGTGCCAGCAGCCACGGGAGGCCCAATGAGCAGTTCTTC

clone_size: -
j_call: TRBJ1-6
d_call: -
v_call: TRBV30
cdr3_aa: CAWGSSYNSPLHF
cdr3_nt: TGTGCCTGGGGGAGCTCCTATAATTCACCCCTCCACTTT

clone_size: -
j_call: TRBJ1-4
d_call: -
v_call: TRBV9
cdr3_aa: CASSVGDAGGLDEKLFF
cdr3_nt: TGTGCCAGCAGCGTAGGGGACGCGGGGGGCTTAGATGAAAAACTGTTTTTT

clone_size: few
j_call: TRBJ1-5
d_call: -
v_call: TRBV30
cdr3_aa: CAWSVQAGQPQHF
cdr3_nt: TGTGCCTGGAGTGTACAGGCCGGCCAGCCCCAGCATTTT

clone_size: -
j_call: TRBJ2-2
d_call: -
v_call: TRBV5-5
cdr3_aa: CASSVVLAPTNTGELFF
cdr3_nt: TGTGCCAGCAGCGTCGTCCTCGCGCCCACGAACACCGGGGAGCTGTTTTTT

clone_size: -
j_call: TRBJ2-6
d_call: -
v_call: TRBV19
cdr3_aa: CASRSVYSGANVLTF
cdr3_nt: TGTGCCAGTAGAAGCGTCTACTCTGGGGCCAACGTCCTGACTTTC

clone_size: -
j_call: TRBJ2-7
d_call: TRBD1
v_call: TRBV27
cdr3_aa: CASSRDRAYEQYF
cdr3_nt: TGTGCCAGCAGCCGGGACAGGGCCTACGAGCAGTACTTC

clone_size: once
j_call: TRBJ1-3
d_call: -
v_call: TRBV2
cdr3_aa: CASSEWAGSGNTIYF
cdr3_nt: TGTGCCAGCAGTGAATGGGCAGGCTCTGGAAACACCATATATTTT

clone_size: medium-sized
j_call: TRBJ1-4
d_call: -
v_call: TRBV7-2
cdr3_aa: CASSLVRGSNEKLFF
cdr3_nt: TGTGCCAGCAGCTTAGTTCGGGGATCTAATGAAAAACTGTTTTTT

clone_size: -
j_call: TRBJ2-1
d_call: -
v_call: TRBV7-9
cdr3_aa: CASSSTVNEQFF
cdr3_nt: TGTGCCAGCAGCTCGACAGTCAATGAGCAGTTCTTC

clone_size: -
j_call: TRBJ1-5
d_call: -
v_call: TRBV6-5
cdr3_aa: CASSYSQGTQPQHF
cdr3_nt: TGTGCCAGCAGTTACTCCCAGGGGACTCAGCCCCAGCATTTT

clone_size: -
j_call: TRBJ2-5
d_call: TRBD2
v_call: TRBV27
cdr3_aa: CASSSPSGVGGRGTQYF
cdr3_nt: TGTGCCAGCAGTTCTCCTAGCGGGGTAGGAGGAAGGGGGACCCAGTACTTC